The text below deals with one T cell receptor beta chain. This sample was included in a study of shared clonotypes between healthy human individuals. Repertoires were generated with immunoSEQ multiplex PCR, while TCRdb's copy carries only in-frame clones and drops some. This sample has 1.4 million or so clones, with less than 99% found just once. V lost 2 bases and J lost 12, with 13 bases in between. The germline V gene has CDR1 MDHEN and CDR2 SYDVKM. CDR3 length: 12 amino acids. The sequence was collected from a man in his thirties or forties in good health. This chain links TRBV28 with TRBJ1-1; no reliable D call. What was sequenced was naive CD4+ T cells sorted from blood. The subset: CD45RA+ positively selected. CDR3 nucleotide sequence: TGTGCCAGCAGTTTAGGAGGAGGTGTGACTTTCTTT. It is translated as CASSLGGGVTFF.